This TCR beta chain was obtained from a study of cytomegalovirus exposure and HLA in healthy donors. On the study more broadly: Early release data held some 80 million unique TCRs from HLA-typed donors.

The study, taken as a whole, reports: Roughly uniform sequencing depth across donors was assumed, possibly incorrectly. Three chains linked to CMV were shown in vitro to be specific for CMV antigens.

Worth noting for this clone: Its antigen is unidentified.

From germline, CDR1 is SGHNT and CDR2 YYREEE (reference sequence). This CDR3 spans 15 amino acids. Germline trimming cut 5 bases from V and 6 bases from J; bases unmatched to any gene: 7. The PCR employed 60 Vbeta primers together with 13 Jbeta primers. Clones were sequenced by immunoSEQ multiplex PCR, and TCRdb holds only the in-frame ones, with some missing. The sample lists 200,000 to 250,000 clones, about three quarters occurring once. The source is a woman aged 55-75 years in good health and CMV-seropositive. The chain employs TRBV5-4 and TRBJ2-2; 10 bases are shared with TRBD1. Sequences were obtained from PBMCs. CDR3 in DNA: TGTGCCAGCAGTCCGGGACAGGGGATACCCGGGGAGCTGTTTTTT. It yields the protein CASSPGQGIPGELFF.